The TCR beta chain described here comes from a study of T cell responses to AZD1222 COVID-19 vaccine. Study-wide results and limits: Donors, mostly white British, included more females; clonal diversity was possibly underestimated.

This clone has only one observation. Its antigen remains unknown. Here immunoSEQ multiplex PCR was the method, and the copy in TCRdb shows in-frame clones only, minus some. Altogether approximately 93,000 clones are present, approximately 91% being singletons, with the ten largest covering more than 5%. Germline CDR1 and CDR2: MDHEN and SYDVKM. The CDR3 runs 17 residues. The V gene lost 7 bases and the J gene lost 5 bases, with 21 bases spanning the gap. This sequence originates from an adult who received the AZD1222 COVID-19 vaccine. The sample was peripheral blood, taken 28 days after the second AZD1222 dose. J is TRBJ1-6 and V is TRBV28; TRBD1 is a possible D gene (6 bases). For the CDR3, the DNA is TGTGCCAGCACTCCCTCCTCAGGGGTCCCGGATAATTCACCCCTCCACTTT. It is translated as CASTPSSGVPDNSPLHF.